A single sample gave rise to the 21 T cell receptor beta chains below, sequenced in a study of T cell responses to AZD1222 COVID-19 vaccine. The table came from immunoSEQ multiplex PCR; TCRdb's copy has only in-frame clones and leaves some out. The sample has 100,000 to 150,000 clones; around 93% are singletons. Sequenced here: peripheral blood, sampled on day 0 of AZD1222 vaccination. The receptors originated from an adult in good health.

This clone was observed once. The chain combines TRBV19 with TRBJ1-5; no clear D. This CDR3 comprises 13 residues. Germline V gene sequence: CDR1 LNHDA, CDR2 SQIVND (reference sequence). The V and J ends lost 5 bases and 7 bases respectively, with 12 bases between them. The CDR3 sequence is CASSRETWQPQHF. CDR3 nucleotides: TGTGCCAGTAGTCGGGAAACCTGGCAGCCCCAGCATTTT.

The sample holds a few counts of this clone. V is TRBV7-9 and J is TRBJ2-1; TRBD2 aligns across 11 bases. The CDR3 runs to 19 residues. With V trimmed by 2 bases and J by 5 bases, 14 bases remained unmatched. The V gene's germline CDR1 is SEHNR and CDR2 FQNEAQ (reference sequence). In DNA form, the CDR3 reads TGTGCCAGCAGCTTAATTCTGGGTAGCGGGAGGGGACCCGACAATGAGCAGTTCTTC. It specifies CASSLILGSGRGPDNEQFF.

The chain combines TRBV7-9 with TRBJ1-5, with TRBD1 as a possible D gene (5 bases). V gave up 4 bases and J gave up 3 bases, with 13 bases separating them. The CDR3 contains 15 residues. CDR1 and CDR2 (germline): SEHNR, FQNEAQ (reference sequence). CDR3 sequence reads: CASSSGRGNNQPQHF. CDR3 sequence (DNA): TGTGCCAGCAGCTCCGGGAGGGGTAACAATCAGCCCCAGCATTTT.

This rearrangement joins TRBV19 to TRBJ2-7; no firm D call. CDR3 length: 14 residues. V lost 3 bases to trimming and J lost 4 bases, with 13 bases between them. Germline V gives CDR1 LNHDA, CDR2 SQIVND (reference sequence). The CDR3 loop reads CASSIRAGTYEQYF. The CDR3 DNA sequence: TGTGCCAGTAGTATCCGGGCTGGTACGTACGAGCAGTACTTC.

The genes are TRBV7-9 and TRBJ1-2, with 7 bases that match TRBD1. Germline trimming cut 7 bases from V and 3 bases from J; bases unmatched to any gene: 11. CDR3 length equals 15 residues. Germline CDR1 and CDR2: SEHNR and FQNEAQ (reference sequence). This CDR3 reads CASTDPGGLDYGYTF. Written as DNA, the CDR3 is TGTGCCAGCACTGACCCAGGGGGGCTCGACTATGGCTACACCTTC.

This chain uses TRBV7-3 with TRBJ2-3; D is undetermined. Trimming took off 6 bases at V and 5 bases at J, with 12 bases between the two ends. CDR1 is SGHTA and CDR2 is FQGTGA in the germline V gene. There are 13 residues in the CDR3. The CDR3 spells CASSFTRVDTQYF. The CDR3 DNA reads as TGTGCCAGCAGTTTCACAAGGGTAGATACGCAGTATTTT.

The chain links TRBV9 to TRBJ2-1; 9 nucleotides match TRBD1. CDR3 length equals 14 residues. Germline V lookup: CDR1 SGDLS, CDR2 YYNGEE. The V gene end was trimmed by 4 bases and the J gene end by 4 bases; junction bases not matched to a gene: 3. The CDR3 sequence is CASSTDRGYNEQFF. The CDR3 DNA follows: TGTGCCAGCAGCACGGACAGGGGATACAATGAGCAGTTCTTC.

In nucleotides, the CDR3 is TGTGCCACCACGAGGGGCCAAGAGACCCAGTACTTC. Translated: CATTRGQETQYF. This sequence joins TRBV15 and TRBJ2-5; D could derive from TRBD1 or TRBD2 (5 bases each). The ends were cut back, 7 bases at V and 1 base at J, with 7 bases in the middle. The CDR3 spans 12 residues. CDR1 is LNHNV and CDR2 is YYDKDF in the germline V gene (reference sequence).

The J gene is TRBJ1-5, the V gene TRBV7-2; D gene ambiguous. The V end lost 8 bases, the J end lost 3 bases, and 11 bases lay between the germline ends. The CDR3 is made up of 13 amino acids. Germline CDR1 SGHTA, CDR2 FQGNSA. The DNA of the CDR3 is TGTGCCAGCGCAGAGGGTCCCAATCAGCCCCAGCATTTT. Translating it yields CASAEGPNQPQHF.

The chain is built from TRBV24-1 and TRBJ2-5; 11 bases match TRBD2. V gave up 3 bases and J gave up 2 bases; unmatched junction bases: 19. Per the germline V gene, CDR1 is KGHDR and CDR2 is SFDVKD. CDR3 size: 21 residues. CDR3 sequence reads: CATSDPPSGVAGGGSQETQYF. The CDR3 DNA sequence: TGTGCCACCAGTGATCCACCATCAGGGGTAGCGGGAGGGGGCTCTCAAGAGACCCAGTACTTC.

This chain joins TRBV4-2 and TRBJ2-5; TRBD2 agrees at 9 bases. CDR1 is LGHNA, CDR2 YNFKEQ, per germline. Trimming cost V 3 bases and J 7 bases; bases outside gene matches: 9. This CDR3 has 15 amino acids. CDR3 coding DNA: TGTGCCAGCAGCCACCCCGGGACTAGCTTTGGGACCCAGTACTTC. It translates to CASSHPGTSFGTQYF.

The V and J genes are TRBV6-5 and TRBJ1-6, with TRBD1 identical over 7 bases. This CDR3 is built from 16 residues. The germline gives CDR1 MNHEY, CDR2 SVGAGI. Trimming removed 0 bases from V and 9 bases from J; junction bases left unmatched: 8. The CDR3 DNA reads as TGTGCCAGCAGTTACTCGACAGGGCTATTGAGTTCACCCCTCCACTTT. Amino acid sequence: CASSYSTGLLSSPLHF.

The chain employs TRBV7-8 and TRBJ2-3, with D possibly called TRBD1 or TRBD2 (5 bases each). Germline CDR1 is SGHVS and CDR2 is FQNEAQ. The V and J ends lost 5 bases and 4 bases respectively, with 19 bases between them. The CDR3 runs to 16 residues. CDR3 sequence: CASSASWGSMSDTQYF. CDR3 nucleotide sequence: TGTGCCAGCAGCGCGTCGTGGGGGAGCATGTCAGATACGCAGTATTTT.

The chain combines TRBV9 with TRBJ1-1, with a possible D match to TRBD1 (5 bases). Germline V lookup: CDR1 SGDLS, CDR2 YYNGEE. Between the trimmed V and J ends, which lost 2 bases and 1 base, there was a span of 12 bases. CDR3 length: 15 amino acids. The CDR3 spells CASSVDPRANTEAFF. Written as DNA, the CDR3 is TGTGCCAGCAGCGTCGACCCCAGGGCGAACACTGAAGCTTTCTTT.

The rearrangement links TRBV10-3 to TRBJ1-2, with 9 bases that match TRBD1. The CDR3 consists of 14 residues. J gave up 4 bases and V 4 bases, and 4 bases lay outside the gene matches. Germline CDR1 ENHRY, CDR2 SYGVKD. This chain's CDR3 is CAISVTGGFYGYTF. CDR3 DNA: TGTGCCATCAGTGTGACAGGGGGATTCTATGGCTACACCTTC.

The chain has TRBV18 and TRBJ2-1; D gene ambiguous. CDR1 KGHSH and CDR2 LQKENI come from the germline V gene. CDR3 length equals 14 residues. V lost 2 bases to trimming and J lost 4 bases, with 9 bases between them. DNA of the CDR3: TGTGCCAGCTCACCAGTGGCAGAGTACAATGAGCAGTTCTTC. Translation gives CASSPVAEYNEQFF.

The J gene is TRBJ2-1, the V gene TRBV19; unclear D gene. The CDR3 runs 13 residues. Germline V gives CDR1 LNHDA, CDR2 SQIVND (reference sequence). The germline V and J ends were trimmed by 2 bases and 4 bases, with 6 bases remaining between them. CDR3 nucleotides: TGTGCCAGTAGTATAACACAGTACAATGAGCAGTTCTTC. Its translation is CASSITQYNEQFF.

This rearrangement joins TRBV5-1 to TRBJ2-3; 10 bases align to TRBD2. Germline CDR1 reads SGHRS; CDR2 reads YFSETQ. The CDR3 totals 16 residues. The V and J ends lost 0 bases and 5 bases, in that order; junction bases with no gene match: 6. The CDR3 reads CASSLALAGMRDTQYF. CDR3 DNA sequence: TGCGCCAGCAGCTTGGCACTAGCGGGAATGAGAGATACGCAGTATTTT.

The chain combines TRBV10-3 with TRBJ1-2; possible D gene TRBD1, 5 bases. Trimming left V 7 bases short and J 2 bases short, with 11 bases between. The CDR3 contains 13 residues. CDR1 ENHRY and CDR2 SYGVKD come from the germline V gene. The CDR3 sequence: CAITRDLNYGYTF. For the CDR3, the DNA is TGTGCCATCACCCGGGACCTCAACTATGGCTACACCTTC.

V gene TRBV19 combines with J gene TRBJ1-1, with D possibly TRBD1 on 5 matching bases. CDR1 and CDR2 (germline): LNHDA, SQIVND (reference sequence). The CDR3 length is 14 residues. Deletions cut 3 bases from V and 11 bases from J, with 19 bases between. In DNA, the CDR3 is TGTGCCAGTAGTATCCCCCGGCAGGCGGGGGGGGCTTTCTTT. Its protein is CASSIPRQAGGAFF. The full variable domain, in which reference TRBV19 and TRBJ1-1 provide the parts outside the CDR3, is DGGITQSPKYLFRKEGQNVTLSCEQNLNHDAMYWYRQDPGQGLRLIYYSQIVNDFQKGDIAEGYSVSREKKESFPLTVTSAQKNPTAFYLCASSIPRQAGGAFFGQGTRLTVV.

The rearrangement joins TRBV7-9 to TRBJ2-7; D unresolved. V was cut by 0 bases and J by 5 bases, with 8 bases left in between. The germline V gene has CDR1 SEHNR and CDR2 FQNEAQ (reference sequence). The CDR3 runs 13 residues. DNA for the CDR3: TGTGCCAGCAGCTTAGCGTCCGGGCACGAGCAGTACTTC. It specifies CASSLASGHEQYF.